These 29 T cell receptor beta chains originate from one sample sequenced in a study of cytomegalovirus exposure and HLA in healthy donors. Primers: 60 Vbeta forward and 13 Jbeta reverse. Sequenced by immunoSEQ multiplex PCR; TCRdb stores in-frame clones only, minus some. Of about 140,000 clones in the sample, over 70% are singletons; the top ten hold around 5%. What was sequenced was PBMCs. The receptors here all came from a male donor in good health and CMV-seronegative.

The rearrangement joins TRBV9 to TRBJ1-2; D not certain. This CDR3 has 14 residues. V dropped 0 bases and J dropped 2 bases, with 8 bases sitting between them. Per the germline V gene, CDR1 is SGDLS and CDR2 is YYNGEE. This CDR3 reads CASSVGTGNYGYTF. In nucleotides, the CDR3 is TGTGCCAGCAGCGTAGGGACGGGGAACTATGGCTACACCTTC.

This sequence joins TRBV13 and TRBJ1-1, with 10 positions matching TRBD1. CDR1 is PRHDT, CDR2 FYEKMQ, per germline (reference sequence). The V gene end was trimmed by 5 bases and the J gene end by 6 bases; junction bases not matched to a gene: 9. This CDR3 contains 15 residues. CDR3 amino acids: CASSVRQGAISEAFF. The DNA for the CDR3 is TGTGCCAGCAGCGTCCGACAGGGGGCAATCTCTGAAGCTTTCTTT.

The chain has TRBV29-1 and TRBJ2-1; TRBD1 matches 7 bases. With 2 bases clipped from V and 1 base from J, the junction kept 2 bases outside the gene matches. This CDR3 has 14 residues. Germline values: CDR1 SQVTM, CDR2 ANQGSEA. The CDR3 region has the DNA TGCAGCGTTGAATGGGACAGTTCCTACAATGAGCAGTTCTTC. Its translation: CSVEWDSSYNEQFF.

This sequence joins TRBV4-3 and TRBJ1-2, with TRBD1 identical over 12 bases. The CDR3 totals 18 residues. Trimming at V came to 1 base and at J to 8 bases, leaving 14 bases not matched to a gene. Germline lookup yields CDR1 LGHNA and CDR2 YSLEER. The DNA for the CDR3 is TGCGCCAGCAGCCAAGCTTTAGGCGGGGGACAGGGGGCGAAAGGCTACACCTTC. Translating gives CASSQALGGGQGAKGYTF.

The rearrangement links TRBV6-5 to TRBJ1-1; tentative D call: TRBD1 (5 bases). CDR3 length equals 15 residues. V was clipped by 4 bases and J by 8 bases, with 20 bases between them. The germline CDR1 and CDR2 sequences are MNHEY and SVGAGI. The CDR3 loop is CASSLSTGGQSEAFF. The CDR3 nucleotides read TGTGCCAGCAGTTTAAGTACGGGGGGTCAGTCGGAAGCTTTCTTT.

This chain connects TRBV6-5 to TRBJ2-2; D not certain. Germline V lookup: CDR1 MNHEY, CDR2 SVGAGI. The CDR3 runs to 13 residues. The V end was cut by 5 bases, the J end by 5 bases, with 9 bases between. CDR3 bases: TGTGCCAGCAGTCCGACTCCGACCGGGGAGCTGTTTTTT. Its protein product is CASSPTPTGELFF.

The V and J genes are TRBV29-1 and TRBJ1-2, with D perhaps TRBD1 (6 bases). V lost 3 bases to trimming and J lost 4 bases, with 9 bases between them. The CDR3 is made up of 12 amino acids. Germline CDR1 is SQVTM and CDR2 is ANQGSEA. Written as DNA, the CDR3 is TGCAGCGTTGACCGGGACATCTATGGCTACACCTTC. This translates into CSVDRDIYGYTF.

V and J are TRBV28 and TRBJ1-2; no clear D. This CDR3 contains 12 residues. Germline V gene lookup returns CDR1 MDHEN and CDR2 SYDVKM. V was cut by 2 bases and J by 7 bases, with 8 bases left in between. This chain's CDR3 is CASSLPGSGYTF. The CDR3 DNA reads TGTGCCAGCAGTTTACCGGGGAGTGGCTACACCTTC.

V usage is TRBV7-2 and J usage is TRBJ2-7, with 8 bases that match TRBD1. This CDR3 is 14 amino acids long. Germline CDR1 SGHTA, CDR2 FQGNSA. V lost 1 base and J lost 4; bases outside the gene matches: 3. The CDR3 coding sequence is TGTGCCAGCAGCTTAGAACAGGGGGGATACGAGCAGTACTTC. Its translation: CASSLEQGGYEQYF.

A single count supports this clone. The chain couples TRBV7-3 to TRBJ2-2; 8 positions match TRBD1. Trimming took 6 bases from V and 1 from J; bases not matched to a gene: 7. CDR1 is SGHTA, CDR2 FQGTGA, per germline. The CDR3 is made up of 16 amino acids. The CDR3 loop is CASRRSGGQNTGELFF. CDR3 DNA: TGTGCCAGCAGGCGATCAGGGGGCCAGAACACCGGGGAGCTGTTTTTT.

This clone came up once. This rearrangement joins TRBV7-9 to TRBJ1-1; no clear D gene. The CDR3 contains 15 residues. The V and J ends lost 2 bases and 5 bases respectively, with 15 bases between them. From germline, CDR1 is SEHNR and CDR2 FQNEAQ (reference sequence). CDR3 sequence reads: CASSLIVIGVTEAFF. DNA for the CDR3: TGTGCCAGCAGCTTAATAGTAATCGGAGTTACTGAAGCTTTCTTT.

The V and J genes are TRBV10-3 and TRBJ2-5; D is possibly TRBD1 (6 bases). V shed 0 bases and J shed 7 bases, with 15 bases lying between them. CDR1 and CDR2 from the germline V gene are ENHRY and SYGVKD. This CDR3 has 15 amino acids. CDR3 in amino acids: CAISESRQVKGTQYF. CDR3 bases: TGTGCCATCAGTGAGTCGAGACAGGTTAAAGGGACCCAGTACTTC.

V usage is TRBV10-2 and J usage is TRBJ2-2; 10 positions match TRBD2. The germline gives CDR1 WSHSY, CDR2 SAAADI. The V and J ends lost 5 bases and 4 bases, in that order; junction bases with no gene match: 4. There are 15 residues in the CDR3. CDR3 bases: TGCGCCAGCAGTATTTTAGCGGGGGGCACCGGGGAGCTGTTTTTT. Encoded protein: CASSILAGGTGELFF.

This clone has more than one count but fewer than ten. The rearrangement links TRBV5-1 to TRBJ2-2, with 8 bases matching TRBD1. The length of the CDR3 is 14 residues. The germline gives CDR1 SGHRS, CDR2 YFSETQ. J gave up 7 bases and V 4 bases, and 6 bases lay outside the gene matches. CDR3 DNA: TGCGCCAGCAGCCCCAACGGACAGGGCGGGGAGCTGTTTTTT. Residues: CASSPNGQGGELFF.

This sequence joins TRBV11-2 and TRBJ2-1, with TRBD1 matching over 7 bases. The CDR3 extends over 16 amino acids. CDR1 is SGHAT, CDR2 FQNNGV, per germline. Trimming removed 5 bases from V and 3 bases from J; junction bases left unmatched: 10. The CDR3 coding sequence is TGTGCCAGCAGCCGACAGACAGGGAGTTTCTACAATGAGCAGTTCTTC. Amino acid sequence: CASSRQTGSFYNEQFF.

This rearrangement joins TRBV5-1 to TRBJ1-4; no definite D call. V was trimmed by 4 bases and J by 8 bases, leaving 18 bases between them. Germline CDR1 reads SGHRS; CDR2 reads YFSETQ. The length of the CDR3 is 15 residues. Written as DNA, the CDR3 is TGCGCCAGCAGCCAATTCGGGGAGATTGGCGAAAAACTGTTTTTT. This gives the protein CASSQFGEIGEKLFF.

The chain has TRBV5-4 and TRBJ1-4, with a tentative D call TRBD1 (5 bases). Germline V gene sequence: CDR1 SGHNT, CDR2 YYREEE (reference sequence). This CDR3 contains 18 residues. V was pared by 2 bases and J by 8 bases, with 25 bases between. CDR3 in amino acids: CASSFMYSSGEGGEKLFF. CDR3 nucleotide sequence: TGTGCCAGCAGCTTTATGTACTCGTCGGGGGAGGGAGGAGAAAAACTGTTTTTT.

DNA of the CDR3: TGTGCCAGCAGTAGGCGGTCCGTGGACACCATATATTTT. It encodes CASSRRSVDTIYF. The chain combines TRBV7-8 with TRBJ1-3, with D unclear. V shed 6 bases and J shed 8 bases, with 14 bases lying between them. The CDR3 loop spans 13 amino acids. The germline V gene encodes CDR1 SGHVS and CDR2 FQNEAQ.

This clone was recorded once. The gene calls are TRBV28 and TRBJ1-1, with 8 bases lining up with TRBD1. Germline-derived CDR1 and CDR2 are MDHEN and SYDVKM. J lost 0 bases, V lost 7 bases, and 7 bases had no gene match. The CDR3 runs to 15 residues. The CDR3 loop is CASTWDRFMNTEAFF. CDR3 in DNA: TGTGCCAGCACCTGGGACAGGTTTATGAACACTGAAGCTTTCTTT.

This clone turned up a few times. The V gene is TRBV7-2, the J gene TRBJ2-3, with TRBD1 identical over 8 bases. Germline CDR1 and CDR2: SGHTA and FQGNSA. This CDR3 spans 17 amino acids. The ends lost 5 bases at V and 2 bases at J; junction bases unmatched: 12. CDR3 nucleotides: TGTGCCAGCAGCCTACAGGGGGGCAGGGGTGCCACAGATACGCAGTATTTT. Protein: CASSLQGGRGATDTQYF.

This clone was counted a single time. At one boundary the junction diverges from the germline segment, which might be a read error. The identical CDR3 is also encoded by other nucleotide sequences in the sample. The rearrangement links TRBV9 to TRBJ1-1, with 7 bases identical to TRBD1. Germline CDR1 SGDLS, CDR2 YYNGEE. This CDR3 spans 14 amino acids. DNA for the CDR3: TGTGCCAGCAGCGTGGGACAGACGAACACTGAGGCTTTCTTT. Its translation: CASSVGQTNTEAFF. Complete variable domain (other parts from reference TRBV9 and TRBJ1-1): DSGVTQTPKHLITATGQRVTLRCSPRSGDLSVYWYQQSLDQGLQFLIQYYNGEERAKGNILERFSAQQFPDLHSELNLSSLELGDSALYFCASSVGQTNTEAFFGQGTRLTVV.

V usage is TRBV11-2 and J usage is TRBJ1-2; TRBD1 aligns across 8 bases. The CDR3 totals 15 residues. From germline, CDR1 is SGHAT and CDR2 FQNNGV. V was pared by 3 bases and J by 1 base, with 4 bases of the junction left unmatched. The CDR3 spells CASSFGQGSNYGYTF. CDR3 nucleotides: TGTGCCAGCAGCTTCGGACAGGGAAGTAACTATGGCTACACCTTC.

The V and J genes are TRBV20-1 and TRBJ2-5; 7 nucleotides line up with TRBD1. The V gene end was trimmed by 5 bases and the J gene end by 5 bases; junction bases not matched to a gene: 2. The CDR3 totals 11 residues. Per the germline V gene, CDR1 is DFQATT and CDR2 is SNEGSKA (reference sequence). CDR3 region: CSAPQGETQYF. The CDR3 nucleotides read TGCAGTGCTCCACAGGGGGAGACCCAGTACTTC.

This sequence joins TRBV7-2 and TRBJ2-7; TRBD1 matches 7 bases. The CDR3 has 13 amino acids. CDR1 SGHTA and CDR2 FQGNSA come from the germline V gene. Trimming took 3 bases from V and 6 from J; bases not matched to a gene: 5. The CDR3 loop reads CASSFTTGVEQYF. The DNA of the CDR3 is TGTGCCAGCAGCTTTACTACAGGGGTCGAGCAGTACTTC.

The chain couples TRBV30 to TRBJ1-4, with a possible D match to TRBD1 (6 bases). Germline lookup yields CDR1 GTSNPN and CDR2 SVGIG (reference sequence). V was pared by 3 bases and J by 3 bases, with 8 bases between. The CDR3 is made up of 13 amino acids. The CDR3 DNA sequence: TGTGCCTGGAGGGGGGCCTCTAATGAAAAACTGTTTTTT. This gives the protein CAWRGASNEKLFF.

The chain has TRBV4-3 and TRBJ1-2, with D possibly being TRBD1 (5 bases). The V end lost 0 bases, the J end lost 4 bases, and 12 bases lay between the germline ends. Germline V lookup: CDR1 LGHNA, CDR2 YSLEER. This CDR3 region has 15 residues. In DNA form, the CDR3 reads TGCGCCAGCAGCCAAGATCCGGGGGTCGTCTATGGCTACACCTTC. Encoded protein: CASSQDPGVVYGYTF.

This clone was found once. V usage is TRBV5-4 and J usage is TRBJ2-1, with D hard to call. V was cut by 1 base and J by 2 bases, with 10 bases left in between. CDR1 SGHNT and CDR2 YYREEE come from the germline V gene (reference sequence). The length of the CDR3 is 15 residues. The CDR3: CASSLRGFTYNEQFF. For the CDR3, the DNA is TGTGCCAGCAGCTTGAGAGGTTTCACCTACAATGAGCAGTTCTTC.

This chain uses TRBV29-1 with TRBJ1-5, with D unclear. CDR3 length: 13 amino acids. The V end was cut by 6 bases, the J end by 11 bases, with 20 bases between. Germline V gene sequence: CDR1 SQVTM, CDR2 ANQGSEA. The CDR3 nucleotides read TGCAGCGTCTCACTGGACGGGGTGAGGACCCAGCATTTT. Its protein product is CSVSLDGVRTQHF.

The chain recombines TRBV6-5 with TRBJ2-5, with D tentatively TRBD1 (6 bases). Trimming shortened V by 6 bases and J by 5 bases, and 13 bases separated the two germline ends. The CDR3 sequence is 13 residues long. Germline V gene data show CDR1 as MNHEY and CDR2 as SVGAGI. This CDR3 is CASRKTGAETQYF. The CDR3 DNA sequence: TGTGCCAGCAGAAAGACAGGTGCGGAGACCCAGTACTTC.